These 23 T cell receptor beta chains originate from one sample sequenced in a study of shared clonotypes between healthy human individuals. CD45RO-negative CD8 cells positively selected for CCR7 made up the naive population, which excluded terminally differentiated effector memory CD45RA+ cells. The assay was immunoSEQ multiplex PCR, and TCRdb's table has in-frame clones only and misses some. The profile shows fewer than 1 million clones, about 96% of them singletons. Sequencing was carried out using naive CD8+ T cells sorted from blood. These receptors came from a man aged 25 to 40 in good health.

The V call is TRBV29-1, the J call TRBJ2-5, with D maybe TRBD1 (6 bases). Germline V gives CDR1 SQVTM, CDR2 ANQGSEA. V gave up 4 bases and J gave up 0 bases, with 12 bases separating them. This CDR3 contains 14 residues. The CDR3 nucleotides read TGCAGCGTTGGGGGTTGGGACAACCAAGAGACCCAGTACTTC. As protein: CSVGGWDNQETQYF.

V gene TRBV5-4 combines with J gene TRBJ2-3; D is ambiguous. The V gene lost 4 bases and the J gene lost 2 bases, with 14 bases spanning the gap. This CDR3 is built from 15 residues. In germline, CDR1 is SGHNT, CDR2 YYREEE (reference sequence). CDR3 sequence (DNA): TGTGCCAGCAGCCCCCAAGGCGGTACCACAGATACGCAGTATTTT. It encodes CASSPQGGTTDTQYF.

The chain uses TRBV10-2 and TRBJ2-7; TRBD2 aligns across 8 bases. CDR1 WSHSY and CDR2 SAAADI come from the germline V gene. V shed 3 bases and J 2 bases; nucleotides not matched to a gene: 9. This CDR3 spans 16 amino acids. DNA for the CDR3: TGCGCCAGCAGTGACGGCCTAGCGGGTTTCCCCTACGAGCAGTACTTC. Residues: CASSDGLAGFPYEQYF.

This chain uses TRBV15 with TRBJ2-1; 8 nucleotides line up with TRBD1. This CDR3 is built from 17 residues. CDR1 is LNHNV, CDR2 YYDKDF, per germline (reference sequence). The V gene end was trimmed by 3 bases and the J gene end by 16 bases; junction bases not matched to a gene: 23. CDR3 coding DNA: TGTGCCACCAGCAGCGAAACAGGGGGACCTGGGTTCGGTTCTAGATTCTTC. It encodes CATSSETGGPGFGSRFF.

V usage is TRBV6-4 and J usage is TRBJ1-2, with 7 bases that match TRBD1. The germline V gene has CDR1 MRHNA and CDR2 SNTAGT. Trimming took 7 bases from V and 4 from J; bases not matched to a gene: 3. This CDR3 is built from 12 residues. The CDR3 region is CASKGQSYGYTF. The DNA for the CDR3 is TGTGCCAGCAAGGGACAGAGCTATGGCTACACCTTC.

This sequence joins TRBV18 and TRBJ1-5, with unresolved D. The CDR3 extends over 13 amino acids. The germline V and J ends were trimmed by 0 bases and 13 bases, with 13 bases remaining between them. The V gene's germline CDR1 is KGHSH and CDR2 LQKENI. The CDR3 spells CASSPPDQGLQHF. CDR3 DNA: TGTGCCAGCTCACCACCCGACCAAGGATTGCAGCATTTT.

The chain combines TRBV5-4 with TRBJ1-1, with 7 bases that match TRBD1. Looked up from germline, CDR1 is SGHNT and CDR2 is YYREEE (reference sequence). After removal of 7 bases from V and 3 bases from J, the junction contained 12 bases not matched to a gene. CDR3 size: 15 residues. In nucleotides, the CDR3 is TGTGCCAGCTCCGACAGGGATTTGGGAGACACTGAAGCTTTCTTT. This sequence encodes CASSDRDLGDTEAFF.

This chain connects TRBV7-8 to TRBJ1-2, with D uncertain. Trimming removed 2 bases at V and 3 bases at J, with 10 bases between. From germline, CDR1 is SGHVS and CDR2 FQNEAQ. There are 14 residues in the CDR3. The CDR3 DNA sequence: TGTGCCAGCAGCTTAAGGGTCGGGGACTATGGCTACACCTTC. Amino acids: CASSLRVGDYGYTF. Filled out from reference TRBV7-8 and TRBJ1-2, the complete variable domain reads GAGVSQSPRYKVAKRGQDVALRCDPISGHVSLFWYQQALGQGPEFLTYFQNEAQLDKSGLPSDRFFAERPEGSVSTLKIQRTQQEDSAVYLCASSLRVGDYGYTFGSGTRLTVV.

The chain employs TRBV15 and TRBJ1-4; weak D call: TRBD1 (5 bases). From germline, CDR1 is LNHNV and CDR2 YYDKDF (reference sequence). The CDR3 spans 15 residues. Trimming removed 1 base at V and 8 bases at J, with 14 bases between. The CDR3 sequence is CATSRARSRGEKLFF. CDR3 nucleotides: TGTGCCACCAGCAGAGCTAGATCTCGGGGGGAAAAACTGTTTTTT.

The chain couples TRBV18 to TRBJ2-7; TRBD1 agrees at 11 bases. The CDR3 contains 17 residues. After removal of 2 bases from V and 4 bases from J, the junction contained 10 bases not matched to a gene. Germline V gene lookup returns CDR1 KGHSH and CDR2 LQKENI. The chain's CDR3 is CASSPGTGGSLVYEQYF. The CDR3, as DNA: TGTGCCAGCTCACCAGGGACAGGGGGGTCCCTGGTTTACGAGCAGTACTTC.

J is TRBJ2-2 and V is TRBV11-3; possibly TRBD1 or TRBD2 for D (6 bases each). CDR3 size: 20 residues. The V end was cut by 0 bases, the J end by 6 bases, with 26 bases between. Per the germline V gene, CDR1 is SGHNT and CDR2 is YENEEA. DNA for the CDR3: TGTGCCAGCAGCTTAGATGATCCCCGGGGGCTTCATCCCTGTTCCGGGGAGCTGTTTTTT. It translates to CASSLDDPRGLHPCSGELFF.

The rearrangement uses TRBV27 and TRBJ2-7; D is ambiguous. The V and J ends lost 3 bases and 3 bases respectively, with 12 bases between them. Germline V CDR1 and CDR2: MNHEY, SMNVEV (reference sequence). The CDR3 is made up of 14 amino acids. CDR3 sequence: CASSFDAAHYEQYF. DNA of the CDR3: TGTGCCAGCAGTTTTGATGCGGCTCACTACGAGCAGTACTTC.

This chain uses TRBV28 with TRBJ2-7; no firm D call. This CDR3 spans 11 amino acids. The germline V gene encodes CDR1 MDHEN and CDR2 SYDVKM. Deletions cut 5 bases from V and 2 bases from J, with 4 bases between. The CDR3 spells CASSQAYEQYF. The CDR3 nucleotides are TGTGCCAGCAGTCAGGCCTACGAGCAGTACTTC.

The chain links TRBV9 to TRBJ2-2; a possible D gene is TRBD2 (5 bases). V was trimmed by 4 bases and J by 4 bases, leaving 14 bases between them. Per germline, CDR1 SGDLS and CDR2 YYNGEE. CDR3 length: 15 residues. For the CDR3, the DNA is TGTGCCAGCAGCCTTGGGGTAGCGAGCACCGGGGAGCTGTTTTTT. It yields the protein CASSLGVASTGELFF. Full variable domain (rest looked up from reference TRBV9 and TRBJ2-2): DSGVTQTPKHLITATGQRVTLRCSPRSGDLSVYWYQQSLDQGLQFLIQYYNGEERAKGNILERFSAQQFPDLHSELNLSSLELGDSALYFCASSLGVASTGELFFGEGSRLTVL.

This chain joins TRBV27 and TRBJ2-7; TRBD2 agrees at 7 bases. V shed 0 bases and J 3 bases; nucleotides not matched to a gene: 8. This CDR3 region has 16 residues. Germline V lookup: CDR1 MNHEY, CDR2 SMNVEV (reference sequence). The CDR3 loop reads CASSLSKAGLGYEQYF. Here the CDR3 DNA reads TGTGCCAGCAGTTTATCCAAAGCGGGACTGGGCTACGAGCAGTACTTC.

The chain recombines TRBV5-1 with TRBJ2-1; 10 bases match TRBD1. Looked up from germline, CDR1 is SGHRS and CDR2 is YFSETQ. The CDR3 length is 15 residues. The junction had 2 bases not matched to a gene; V was cut back by 0 bases and J by 5 bases. The CDR3 DNA sequence: TGCGCCAGCAGCTTGGTAGGGACAGGGGACAATGAGCAGTTCTTC. Protein: CASSLVGTGDNEQFF.

The chain employs TRBV5-6 and TRBJ1-2; 8 bases map to TRBD1. Germline CDR1 is SGHDT and CDR2 is YYEEEE. The CDR3 is 13 residues long. J lost 2 bases, V lost 5 bases, and 2 bases had no gene match. In nucleotides, the CDR3 is TGTGCCAGCAGTGACAGGGGCAACTATGGCTACACCTTC. It specifies CASSDRGNYGYTF.

CDR3 DNA sequence: TGTGCCAGCAGCCCTGGGACCGCTTCTGCCCAGTACTTC. The encoded protein is CASSPGTASAQYF. The chain recombines TRBV11-3 with TRBJ2-5; either TRBD1 or TRBD2 may fit D (5 bases each). The CDR3 loop spans 13 amino acids. In germline, CDR1 is SGHNT, CDR2 YENEEA. The germline V and J ends were trimmed by 5 bases and 9 bases, with 16 bases remaining between them.

The genes are TRBV29-1 and TRBJ2-1, with TRBD2 identical over 15 bases. This CDR3 contains 20 residues. V shed 1 base and J 3 bases; nucleotides not matched to a gene: 13. Germline V gene data show CDR1 as SQVTM and CDR2 as ANQGSEA. This CDR3 reads CSVEGGPGLAGGIIYNEQFF. DNA for the CDR3: TGCAGCGTTGAAGGGGGACCGGGACTAGCGGGAGGTATAATCTACAATGAGCAGTTCTTC.

The J gene is TRBJ2-7, the V gene TRBV7-6, with D possibly TRBD2 on 6 matching bases. Germline CDR1 reads SGHVS; CDR2 reads FNYEAQ. V lost 5 bases, J lost 2 bases, and 13 bases lay in between. The CDR3 sequence is 14 residues long. The CDR3 region has the DNA TGTGCCAGCAGCACCCGGGAGTCAGCCTACGAGCAGTACTTC. Translation gives CASSTRESAYEQYF.

J is TRBJ2-7 and V is TRBV6-1, with unresolved D. V lost 1 base and J 4 bases, leaving 5 bases between the germline ends. The CDR3 extends over 12 amino acids. Germline CDR1 MNHNS, CDR2 SASEGT. Here the CDR3 reads CASSEGGYEQYF. The CDR3, as DNA: TGTGCCAGCAGTGAAGGTGGATACGAGCAGTACTTC.

This rearrangement joins TRBV11-2 to TRBJ2-7; perhaps TRBD1 as D (6 bases). The CDR3 is 15 amino acids. The germline gives CDR1 SGHAT, CDR2 FQNNGV. Trimming stripped 0 bases from V and 1 base from J, with 10 bases between. The CDR3 sequence is CASSLDFGQSYEQYF. The DNA for the CDR3 is TGTGCCAGCAGCTTAGATTTTGGACAGTCCTACGAGCAGTACTTC.

This sequence joins TRBV5-6 and TRBJ1-5; TRBD1 agrees at 12 bases. V trimming: 4 bases; J trimming: 5 bases; junction bases outside the gene matches: 13. CDR1 is SGHDT and CDR2 is YYEEEE in the germline V gene. CDR3 length: 18 amino acids. The CDR3 DNA is TGTGCCAGCAGCCAGGGACAGGGGGCACGAGATAGGGATCAGCCCCAGCATTTT. This gives the protein CASSQGQGARDRDQPQHF.